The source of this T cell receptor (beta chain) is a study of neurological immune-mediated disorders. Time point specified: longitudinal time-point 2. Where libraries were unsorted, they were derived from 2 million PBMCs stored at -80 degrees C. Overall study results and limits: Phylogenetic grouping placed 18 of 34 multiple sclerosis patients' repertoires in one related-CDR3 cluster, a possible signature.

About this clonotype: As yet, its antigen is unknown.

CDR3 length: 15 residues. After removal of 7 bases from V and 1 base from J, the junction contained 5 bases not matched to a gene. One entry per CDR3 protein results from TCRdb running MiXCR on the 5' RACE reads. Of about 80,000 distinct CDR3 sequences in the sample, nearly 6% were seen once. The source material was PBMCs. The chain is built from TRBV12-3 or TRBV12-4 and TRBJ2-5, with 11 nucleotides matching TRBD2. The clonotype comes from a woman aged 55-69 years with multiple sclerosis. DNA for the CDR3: TGTGCCAGCACCTCGGGACTAGCGGCCCAAGAGACCCAGTACTTC. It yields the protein CASTSGLAAQETQYF.